What follows are 32 T cell receptor beta chains derived from one specimen sequenced in a study of blood T cells in healthy people across ages. A second PCR, run for roughly 7 to 11 cycles, used a sample-barcoded 5' primer plus a J-beta primer mix. TCRdb independently ran MiXCR on the 5' RACE reads; one entry per CDR3 protein. The data show about 570,000 distinct CDR3 sequences, approximately 27% seen once. The sequenced sample consisted of blood. The receptors were gathered from a woman in her 70s in good health.

On this clonotype itself: This may stem from a read error, because a much larger clone lies one nucleotide away. The J gene is TRBJ2-1, the V gene TRBV16, with TRBD2 as a possible D gene (5 bases). Germline loops: CDR1 KGHSY, CDR2 FQNENV. The V end was cut by 0 bases, the J end by 3 bases, with 9 bases between. The CDR3 extends over 15 amino acids. CDR3 amino acids: CASSQSLASYNEQFF. The CDR3 nucleotides are TGTGCCAGCAGCCAATCGCTAGCTAGCTACAATGAGCAGTTCTTC.

V and J are TRBV20-1 and TRBJ2-7, with no clear D. Trimming shortened V by 2 bases and J by 1 base, and 18 bases separated the two germline ends. The V gene's germline CDR1 is DFQATT and CDR2 SNEGSKA (reference sequence). The CDR3 covers 16 residues. This CDR3 is CSARYASALPSYEQYF. CDR3 coding DNA: TGCAGTGCTAGATACGCCTCGGCTCTTCCATCCTACGAGCAGTACTTC.

There are a few counts of this clonotype. The V call is TRBV7-2, the J call TRBJ1-4; D not certain. CDR1 and CDR2 (germline): SGHTA, FQGNSA. The CDR3 runs to 14 residues. Between the trimmed V and J ends, which lost 2 bases and 8 bases, there was a span of 12 bases. The CDR3, as DNA: TGTGCCAGCAGCTTAACTGGGTCGCGCGAAAAACTGTTTTTT. Residues: CASSLTGSREKLFF.

This clonotype was found a few times. The chain combines TRBV6-4 with TRBJ1-5; 9 bases are shared with TRBD1. Germline V gene data show CDR1 as MRHNA and CDR2 as SNTAGT. Germline trimming cut 4 bases from V and 1 base from J; bases unmatched to any gene: 5. The CDR3 has 16 amino acids. The CDR3 loop reads CASSGDREVSNQPQHF. In DNA form, the CDR3 reads TGTGCCAGCAGTGGGGACAGGGAAGTCAGCAATCAGCCCCAGCATTTT.

The J gene is TRBJ2-3, the V gene TRBV24-1; 12 bases agree with TRBD2. The J segment lost 4 bases and the V segment lost 4 bases, leaving 8 bases of the junction unmatched. This CDR3 is 17 amino acids long. Germline V gives CDR1 KGHDR, CDR2 SFDVKD. DNA for the CDR3: TGTGCCACCAGTGACCCCGGGACTAGCGGGTTCTCAGATACGCAGTATTTT. Its translation: CATSDPGTSGFSDTQYF.

CDR3 sequence (DNA): TGCGCCAGCAGCTTGCAACAGGGCGTAAACATTCAGTACTTC. Translating gives CASSLQQGVNIQYF. J is TRBJ2-4 and V is TRBV5-1; possibly TRBD1 for D (6 bases). The CDR3 runs 14 residues. Per germline, CDR1 SGHRS and CDR2 YFSETQ. V was cut by 1 base and J by 6 bases, with 11 bases left in between. The full variable domain, with the rest looked up from reference TRBV5-1 and TRBJ2-4, is KAGVTQTPRYLIKTRGQQVTLSCSPISGHRSVSWYQQTPGQGLQFLFEYFSETQRNKGNFPGRFSGRQFSNSRSEMNVSTLELGDSALYLCASSLQQGVNIQYFGAGTRLSVL.

This clonotype has a handful of counts. This sequence joins TRBV6-5 and TRBJ2-7; 9 bases are a match to TRBD1. This CDR3 region has 13 residues. V lost 8 bases to trimming and J lost 3 bases; unmatched junction nucleotides: 5. In germline, CDR1 is MNHEY, CDR2 SVGAGI. The chain's CDR3 is CASGRTGVYEQYF. The CDR3 coding sequence is TGTGCCAGCGGTCGGACAGGGGTCTACGAGCAGTACTTC.

This clonotype showed up just a few times. V is TRBV2 and J is TRBJ2-2; TRBD1 or TRBD2 may be the D gene (5 bases each). The CDR3 has 15 amino acids. Germline V gene sequence: CDR1 SNHLY, CDR2 FYNNEI. V lost 4 bases to trimming and J lost 0 bases, with 9 bases between them. DNA for the CDR3: TGTGCCAGCAGTGGGGGGTTTGCGAACACCGGGGAGCTGTTTTTT. This sequence encodes CASSGGFANTGELFF. The whole variable domain, filled in from reference TRBV2 and TRBJ2-2, reads EPEVTQTPSHQVTQMGQEVILRCVPISNHLYFYWYRQILGQKVEFLVSFYNNEISEKSEIFDDQFSVERPDGSNFTLKIRSTKLEDSAMYFCASSGGFANTGELFFGEGSRLTVL.

The V and J genes are TRBV7-8 and TRBJ1-5; TRBD1 might be the D (5 bases). The CDR3 is 17 residues long. Between the trimmed V and J ends, which lost 4 bases and 0 bases, there was a span of 16 bases. CDR1 is SGHVS, CDR2 FQNEAQ, per germline. The CDR3 DNA reads as TGTGCCAGCAGCTCGAGAAAACAGGCCTATAGCAATCAGCCCCAGCATTTT. Amino acids: CASSSRKQAYSNQPQHF. The full variable domain, in which reference TRBV7-8 and TRBJ1-5 provide the parts outside the CDR3, is GAGVSQSPRYKVAKRGQDVALRCDPISGHVSLFWYQQALGQGPEFLTYFQNEAQLDKSGLPSDRFFAERPEGSVSTLKIQRTQQEDSAVYLCASSSRKQAYSNQPQHFGDGTRLSIL.

This clonotype was seen a few times. The chain recombines TRBV20-1 with TRBJ2-6; D not resolved. Deletions cut 0 bases from V and 0 bases from J, with 6 bases between. Per the germline V gene, CDR1 is DFQATT and CDR2 is SNEGSKA (reference sequence). This CDR3 contains 15 residues. CDR3 amino acids: CSAREGSSGANVLTF. CDR3 DNA sequence: TGCAGTGCTAGAGAAGGGTCCTCTGGGGCCAACGTCCTGACTTTC.

This clonotype was detected a few times. The rearrangement uses TRBV6-5 and TRBJ2-2; the D call may be TRBD1 or TRBD2 (5 bases each). Germline V CDR1 and CDR2: MNHEY, SVGAGI. Trimming shortened V by 4 bases and J by 5 bases, and 17 bases separated the two germline ends. The CDR3 is 16 amino acids. CDR3 in DNA: TGTGCCAGCAGTTTACACCGGGGACCGGTGACCGGGGAGCTGTTTTTT. Protein: CASSLHRGPVTGELFF.

J is TRBJ1-4 and V is TRBV12-3 or TRBV12-4; D uncertain. This CDR3 has 13 residues. V was clipped by 6 bases and J by 4 bases, with 9 bases between them. The CDR3 nucleotides read TGTGCCAGCAGGGACGGAGATAATGAAAAACTGTTTTTT. Translating it yields CASRDGDNEKLFF.

The chain carries TRBV6-1 and TRBJ2-1; possible D gene TRBD1, 6 bases. Germline V gene lookup returns CDR1 MNHNS and CDR2 SASEGT. The V end lost 6 bases, the J end lost 7 bases, and 16 bases lay between the germline ends. The CDR3 runs 14 residues. The CDR3 protein is CASRSTGKRNEQFF. In nucleotides, the CDR3 is TGTGCCAGCAGGAGCACAGGGAAAAGGAATGAGCAGTTCTTC.

This clonotype was counted only a few times. The junction does not match germline at one end; this may be a read error. This rearrangement joins TRBV5-1 to TRBJ2-4; 7 bases line up with TRBD1. The CDR3 spans 16 residues. Germline-derived CDR1 and CDR2 are SGHRS and YFSETQ. The chain's CDR3 is CASSPGGILAKNVQYF. The CDR3 DNA is TGCGCCAGCAGCCCAGGGGGAATCCTAGCCAAAAACGTTCAGTACTTC.

This clonotype appeared a few times. The chain combines TRBV27 with TRBJ2-5; TRBD2 might be the D (7 bases). The better agreement between TRBJ2-7 and the DNA end casts doubt on the J call. Per the germline V gene, CDR1 is MNHEY and CDR2 is SMNVEV (reference sequence). This CDR3 is built from 16 residues. The CDR3 DNA sequence: TGTGCCAGCAGTTCCGTTGCGGGGGCAAATACCTACGAGCAGTACTTC. Translated, it gives CASSSVAGANTYEQYF.

This clonotype was recorded only once. This chain uses TRBV20-1 with TRBJ1-4, with a possible D match to TRBD1 (5 bases). V was cut by 3 bases and J by 5 bases, with 13 bases left in between. CDR1 is DFQATT and CDR2 is SNEGSKA in the germline V gene (reference sequence). This CDR3 is built from 14 residues. The CDR3 here is CSASMGRGNEKLFF. The DNA for the CDR3 is TGCAGTGCTAGCATGGGCCGGGGGAATGAAAAACTGTTTTTT.

This clonotype was counted between two and nine times. V usage is TRBV4-3 and J usage is TRBJ2-6; D is unclear. CDR3 length: 16 residues. CDR1 and CDR2 (germline): LGHNA, YSLEER. V lost 0 bases and J lost 2, with 8 bases in between. CDR3 in DNA: TGCGCCAGCAGCCAAGAGTCCGGTACTGGGGCCAACGTCCTGACTTTC. The encoded protein is CASSQESGTGANVLTF.

The genes are TRBV7-2 and TRBJ1-1; weak D call: TRBD1 (5 bases). This CDR3 has 16 residues. Trimming took 2 bases from V and 4 from J, leaving 17 bases between them. Germline V lookup: CDR1 SGHTA, CDR2 FQGNSA. The CDR3 sequence is CASSLQGSNAGTEAFF. The CDR3 nucleotides are TGTGCCAGCAGCTTACAGGGAAGTAATGCAGGCACTGAAGCTTTCTTT.

The genes are TRBV2 and TRBJ1-5, with no clear D. In germline, CDR1 is SNHLY, CDR2 FYNNEI. V was trimmed by 7 bases and J by 4 bases, leaving 11 bases between them. This CDR3 is 13 amino acids long. Here the CDR3 DNA reads TGTGCCAGCACGGAAACAGATAATCAGCCCCAGCATTTT. Protein product: CASTETDNQPQHF.

V usage is TRBV5-4 and J usage is TRBJ2-3; TRBD2 matches at 10 bases. In germline, CDR1 is SGHNT, CDR2 YYREEE (reference sequence). The CDR3 is made up of 17 amino acids. V gave up 0 bases and J gave up 3 bases; unmatched junction bases: 7. The CDR3 region is CASSLVQLAGLTDTQYF. The CDR3 DNA reads as TGTGCCAGCAGCTTGGTCCAACTAGCGGGATTAACAGATACGCAGTATTTT.

The gene calls are TRBV27 and TRBJ2-7; 7 bases match TRBD2. This CDR3 comprises 13 residues. The V segment lost 6 bases and the J segment 3 bases; nucleotides outside the gene matches: 5. CDR1 MNHEY and CDR2 SMNVEV come from the germline V gene (reference sequence). The CDR3 sequence: CASSELASYEQYF. Here the CDR3 DNA reads TGTGCCAGCAGCGAACTAGCGAGCTACGAGCAGTACTTC.

The chain combines TRBV27 with TRBJ1-3, with D maybe TRBD1 (5 bases). The CDR3 is made up of 17 amino acids. V was clipped by 4 bases and J by 0 bases, with 16 bases between them. Germline V gene lookup returns CDR1 MNHEY and CDR2 SMNVEV (reference sequence). CDR3: CASSWSGLPSSGNTIYF. The CDR3 bases are TGTGCCAGCAGTTGGTCGGGACTTCCGAGCTCTGGAAACACCATATATTTT.

V and J are TRBV6-2 or TRBV6-3 and TRBJ2-1; D is tentatively TRBD1 or TRBD2 (5 bases each). V shed 6 bases and J shed 0 bases, with 12 bases lying between them. This CDR3 is built from 15 residues. Germline V gives CDR1 MNHEY, CDR2 SVGEGT. CDR3 in amino acids: CASRNLGVSYNEQFF. The CDR3 nucleotides read TGTGCCAGCAGAAACCTGGGGGTCTCCTACAATGAGCAGTTCTTC.

The chain employs TRBV7-2 and TRBJ2-3, with 15 bases matching TRBD2. With V trimmed by 5 bases and J by 4 bases, 10 bases remained unmatched. CDR1 SGHTA and CDR2 FQGNSA come from the germline V gene. This CDR3 contains 18 residues. The chain's CDR3 is CASSPPGLAGGRSDTQYF. The CDR3 DNA reads TGTGCCAGCAGCCCGCCGGGACTAGCGGGGGGCCGTTCAGATACGCAGTATTTT. Supplemented by reference TRBV7-2 and TRBJ2-3, the full variable domain reads GAGVSQSPSNKVTEKGKDVELRCDPISGHTALYWYRQSLGQGLEFLIYFQGNSAPDKSGLPSDRFSAERTGGSVSTLTIQRTQQEDSAVYLCASSPPGLAGGRSDTQYFGPGTRLTVL.

J is TRBJ1-1 and V is TRBV24-1; D not resolved. The CDR3 runs 12 residues. The germline V gene has CDR1 KGHDR and CDR2 SFDVKD. V dropped 4 bases and J dropped 10 bases, with 12 bases sitting between them. CDR3: CATSEGTKPAFF. The DNA for the CDR3 is TGTGCCACCAGTGAAGGTACAAAACCAGCTTTCTTT.

There are a few counts of this clonotype. The V call is TRBV6-5, the J call TRBJ1-5; unclear D gene. This CDR3 contains 14 residues. CDR1 MNHEY and CDR2 SVGAGI come from the germline V gene. V lost 5 bases and J lost 0, with 8 bases in between. CDR3 amino acids: CASSPRNSNQPQHF. CDR3 sequence (DNA): TGTGCCAGCAGTCCAAGGAATAGCAATCAGCCCCAGCATTTT.

The V and J genes are TRBV10-3 and TRBJ2-1, with 11 bases identical to TRBD1. The length of the CDR3 is 14 residues. Germline V gives CDR1 ENHRY, CDR2 SYGVKD. V shed 8 bases, J shed 10 bases, and the junction held 10 bases outside the gene matches. CDR3 in amino acids: CAIVHGQGAREQFF. For the CDR3, the DNA is TGTGCCATCGTACATGGACAGGGGGCAAGGGAGCAGTTCTTC.

V gene TRBV24-1 combines with J gene TRBJ1-2; 10 nucleotides match TRBD1. Germline CDR1 and CDR2: KGHDR and SFDVKD. The length of the CDR3 is 15 residues. With V trimmed by 7 bases and J by 7 bases, 11 bases remained unmatched. The CDR3 sequence: CATSGTGAFEPGYTF. The CDR3 DNA reads as TGTGCCACCAGCGGGACAGGGGCCTTTGAGCCTGGCTACACCTTC.

This clonotype turned up a few times. The chain has TRBV29-1 and TRBJ1-2; D is unresolved. Trimming removed 7 bases from V and 2 bases from J, with 11 bases in between. Germline CDR1 and CDR2: SQVTM and ANQGSEA. The CDR3 spans 12 residues. CDR3 in amino acids: CSALRLNYGYTF. The DNA for the CDR3 is TGCAGCGCATTGCGGTTAAACTATGGCTACACCTTC.

This clonotype was counted between two and nine times. The chain has TRBV25-1 and TRBJ1-6, with 7 positions matching TRBD1. After removal of 8 bases from V and 6 bases from J, the junction contained 7 bases not matched to a gene. This CDR3 has 14 residues. The germline V gene has CDR1 MGHDK and CDR2 SYGVNS. CDR3 loop: CASGRQGGNSPLHF. The CDR3 DNA reads TGTGCCAGCGGTAGACAGGGCGGTAATTCACCCCTCCACTTT.

In this sample, this clonotype turned up many times. The CDR3 nucleotides are TGTGCCAGCAGAGAACCAGGGGGACGGTACTATGGCTACACCTTC. Its translation: CASREPGGRYYGYTF. The chain couples TRBV6-2 or TRBV6-3 to TRBJ1-2, with TRBD1 matching over 7 bases. CDR1 is MNHEY and CDR2 is SVGEGT in the germline V gene. The CDR3 consists of 15 residues. V dropped 6 bases and J dropped 3; count of bases not matched to a gene: 10.

The CDR3 loop reads CASSQGGQNYAKNIQYF. CDR3 sequence (DNA): TGCGCCAGCAGCCAAGGGGGACAGAACTATGCCAAAAACATTCAGTACTTC. The genes are TRBV4-1 and TRBJ2-4, with 7 positions matching TRBD1. Germline CDR1 and CDR2: MGHRA and YSYEKL. This CDR3 comprises 17 residues. V lost 1 base to trimming and J lost 1 base; unmatched junction nucleotides: 7.